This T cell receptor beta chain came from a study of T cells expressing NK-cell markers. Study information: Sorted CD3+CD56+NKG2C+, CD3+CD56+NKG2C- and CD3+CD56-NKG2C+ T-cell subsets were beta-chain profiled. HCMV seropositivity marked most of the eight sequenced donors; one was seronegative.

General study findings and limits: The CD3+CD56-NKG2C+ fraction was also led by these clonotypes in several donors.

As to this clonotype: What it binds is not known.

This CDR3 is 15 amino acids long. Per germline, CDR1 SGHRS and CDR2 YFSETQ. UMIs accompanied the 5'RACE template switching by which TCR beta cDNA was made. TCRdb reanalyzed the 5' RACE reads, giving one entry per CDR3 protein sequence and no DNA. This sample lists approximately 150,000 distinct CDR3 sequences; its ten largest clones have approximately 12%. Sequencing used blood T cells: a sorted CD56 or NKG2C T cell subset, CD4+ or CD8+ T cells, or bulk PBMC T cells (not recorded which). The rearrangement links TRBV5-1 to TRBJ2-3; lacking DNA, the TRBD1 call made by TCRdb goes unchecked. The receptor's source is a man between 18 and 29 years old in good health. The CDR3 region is CASSEGQGYTDTQYF.